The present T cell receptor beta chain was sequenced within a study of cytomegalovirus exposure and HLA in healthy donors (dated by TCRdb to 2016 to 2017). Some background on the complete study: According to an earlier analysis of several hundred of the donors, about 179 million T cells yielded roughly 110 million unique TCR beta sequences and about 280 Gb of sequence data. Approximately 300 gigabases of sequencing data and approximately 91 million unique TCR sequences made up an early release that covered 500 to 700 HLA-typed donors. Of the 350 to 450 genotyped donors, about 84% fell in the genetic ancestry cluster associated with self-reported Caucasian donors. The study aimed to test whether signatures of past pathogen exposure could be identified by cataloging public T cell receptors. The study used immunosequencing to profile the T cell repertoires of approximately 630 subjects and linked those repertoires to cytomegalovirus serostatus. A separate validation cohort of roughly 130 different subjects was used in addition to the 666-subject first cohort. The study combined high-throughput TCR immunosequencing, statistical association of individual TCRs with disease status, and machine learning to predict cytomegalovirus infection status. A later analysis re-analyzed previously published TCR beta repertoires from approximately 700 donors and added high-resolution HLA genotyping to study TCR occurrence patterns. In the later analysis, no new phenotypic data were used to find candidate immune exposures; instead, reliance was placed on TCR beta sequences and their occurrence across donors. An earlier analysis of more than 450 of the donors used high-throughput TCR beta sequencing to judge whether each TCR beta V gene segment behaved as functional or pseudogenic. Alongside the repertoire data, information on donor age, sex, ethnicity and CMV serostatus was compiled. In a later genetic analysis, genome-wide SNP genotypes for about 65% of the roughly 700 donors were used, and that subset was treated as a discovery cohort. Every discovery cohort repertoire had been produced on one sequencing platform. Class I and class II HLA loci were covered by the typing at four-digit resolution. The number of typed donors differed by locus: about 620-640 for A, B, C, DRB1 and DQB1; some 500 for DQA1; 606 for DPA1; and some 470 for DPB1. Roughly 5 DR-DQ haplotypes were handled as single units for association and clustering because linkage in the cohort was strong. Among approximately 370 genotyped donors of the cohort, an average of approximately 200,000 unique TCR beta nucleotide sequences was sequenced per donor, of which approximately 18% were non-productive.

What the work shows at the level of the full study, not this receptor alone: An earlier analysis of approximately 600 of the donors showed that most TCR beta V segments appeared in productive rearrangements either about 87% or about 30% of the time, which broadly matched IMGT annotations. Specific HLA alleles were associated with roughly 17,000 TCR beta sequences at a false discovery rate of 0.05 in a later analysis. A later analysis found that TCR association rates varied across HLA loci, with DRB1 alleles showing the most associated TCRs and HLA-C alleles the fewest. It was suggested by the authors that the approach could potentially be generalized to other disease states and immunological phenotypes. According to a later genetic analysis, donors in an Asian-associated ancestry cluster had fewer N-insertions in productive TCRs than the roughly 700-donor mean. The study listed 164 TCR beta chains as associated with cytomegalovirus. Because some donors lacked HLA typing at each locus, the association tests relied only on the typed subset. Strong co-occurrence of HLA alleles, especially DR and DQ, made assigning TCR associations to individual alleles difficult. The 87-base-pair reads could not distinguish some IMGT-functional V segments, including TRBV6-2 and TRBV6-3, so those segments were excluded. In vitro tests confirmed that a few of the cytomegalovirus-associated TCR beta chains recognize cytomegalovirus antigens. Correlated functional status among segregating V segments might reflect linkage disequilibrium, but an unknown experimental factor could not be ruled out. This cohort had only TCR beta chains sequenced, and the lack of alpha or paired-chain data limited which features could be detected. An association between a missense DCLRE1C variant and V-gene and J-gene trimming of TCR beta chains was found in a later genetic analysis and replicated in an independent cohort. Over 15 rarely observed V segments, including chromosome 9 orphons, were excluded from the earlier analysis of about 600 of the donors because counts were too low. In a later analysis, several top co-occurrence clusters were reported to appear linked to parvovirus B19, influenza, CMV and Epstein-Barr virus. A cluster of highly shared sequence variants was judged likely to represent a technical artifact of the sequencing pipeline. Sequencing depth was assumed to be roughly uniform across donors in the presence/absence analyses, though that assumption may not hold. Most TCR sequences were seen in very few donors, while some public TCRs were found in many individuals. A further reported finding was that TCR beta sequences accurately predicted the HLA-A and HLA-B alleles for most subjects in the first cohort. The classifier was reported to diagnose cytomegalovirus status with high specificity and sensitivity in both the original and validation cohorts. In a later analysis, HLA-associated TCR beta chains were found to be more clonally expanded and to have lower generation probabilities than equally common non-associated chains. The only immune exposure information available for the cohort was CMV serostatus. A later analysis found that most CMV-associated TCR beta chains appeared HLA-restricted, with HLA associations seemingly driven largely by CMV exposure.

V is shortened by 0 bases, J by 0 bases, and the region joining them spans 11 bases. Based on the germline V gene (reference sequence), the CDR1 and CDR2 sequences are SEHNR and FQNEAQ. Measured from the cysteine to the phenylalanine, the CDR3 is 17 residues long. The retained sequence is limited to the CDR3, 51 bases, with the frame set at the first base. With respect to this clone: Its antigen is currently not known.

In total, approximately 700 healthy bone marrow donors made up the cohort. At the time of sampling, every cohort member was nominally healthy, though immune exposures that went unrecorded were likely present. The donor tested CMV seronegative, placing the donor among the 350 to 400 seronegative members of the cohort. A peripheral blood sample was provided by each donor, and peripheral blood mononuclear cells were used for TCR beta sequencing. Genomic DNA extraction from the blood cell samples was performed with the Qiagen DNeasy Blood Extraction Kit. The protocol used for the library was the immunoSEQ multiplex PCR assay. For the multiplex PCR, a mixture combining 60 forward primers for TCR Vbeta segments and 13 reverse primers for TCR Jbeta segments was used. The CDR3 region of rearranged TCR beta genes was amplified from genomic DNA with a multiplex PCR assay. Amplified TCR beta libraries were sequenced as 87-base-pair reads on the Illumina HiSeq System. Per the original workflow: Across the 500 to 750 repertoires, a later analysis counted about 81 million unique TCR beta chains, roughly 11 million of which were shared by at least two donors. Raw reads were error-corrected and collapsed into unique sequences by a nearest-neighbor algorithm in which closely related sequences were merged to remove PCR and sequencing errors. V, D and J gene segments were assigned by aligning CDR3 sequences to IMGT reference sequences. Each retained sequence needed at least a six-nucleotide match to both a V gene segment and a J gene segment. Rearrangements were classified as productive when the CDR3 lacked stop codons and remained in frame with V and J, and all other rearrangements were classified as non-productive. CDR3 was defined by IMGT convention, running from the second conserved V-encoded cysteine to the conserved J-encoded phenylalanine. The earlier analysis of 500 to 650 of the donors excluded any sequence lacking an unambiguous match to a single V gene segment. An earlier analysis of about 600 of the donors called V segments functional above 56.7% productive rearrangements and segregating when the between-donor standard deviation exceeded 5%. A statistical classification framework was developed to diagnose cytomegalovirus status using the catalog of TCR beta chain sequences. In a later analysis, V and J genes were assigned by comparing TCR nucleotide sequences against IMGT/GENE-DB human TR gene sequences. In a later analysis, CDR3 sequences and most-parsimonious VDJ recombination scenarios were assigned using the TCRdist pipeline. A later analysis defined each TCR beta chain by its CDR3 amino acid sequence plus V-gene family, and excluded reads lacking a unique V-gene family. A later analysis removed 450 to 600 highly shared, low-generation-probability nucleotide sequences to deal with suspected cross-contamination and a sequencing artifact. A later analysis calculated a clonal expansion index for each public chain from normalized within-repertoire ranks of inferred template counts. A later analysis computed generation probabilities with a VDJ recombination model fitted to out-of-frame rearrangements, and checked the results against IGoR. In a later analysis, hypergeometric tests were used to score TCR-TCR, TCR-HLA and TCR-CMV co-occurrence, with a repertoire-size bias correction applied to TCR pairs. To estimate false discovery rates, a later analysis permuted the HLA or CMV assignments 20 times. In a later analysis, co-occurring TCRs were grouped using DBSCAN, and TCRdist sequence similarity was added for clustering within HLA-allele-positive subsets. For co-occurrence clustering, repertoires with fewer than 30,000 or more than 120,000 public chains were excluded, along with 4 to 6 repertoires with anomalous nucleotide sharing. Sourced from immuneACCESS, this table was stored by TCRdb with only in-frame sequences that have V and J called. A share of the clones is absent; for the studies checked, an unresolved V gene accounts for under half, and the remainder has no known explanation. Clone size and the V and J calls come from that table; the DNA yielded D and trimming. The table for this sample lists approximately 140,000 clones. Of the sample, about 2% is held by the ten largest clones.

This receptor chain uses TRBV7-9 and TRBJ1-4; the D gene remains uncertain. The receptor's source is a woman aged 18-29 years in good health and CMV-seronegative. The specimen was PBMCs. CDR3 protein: CASSLASGRATNEKLFF. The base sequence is TGTGCCAGCAGCTTAGCTTCGGGGAGAGCAACTAATGAAAAACTGTTTTTT.